The next 9 T cell receptor beta chains were all read from a single sample in a study of cytomegalovirus exposure and HLA in healthy donors. PCR used 60 Vbeta primers and 13 Jbeta primers. Produced via immunoSEQ multiplex PCR; TCRdb's table is partial and in-frame only. The table lists roughly 100,000 clones, around two thirds of them singletons. The specimen was PBMCs. These receptors were taken from a woman in her fifties or sixties in good health and CMV-seronegative.

This clone showed up just a few times. This chain joins TRBV27 and TRBJ2-3; possibly TRBD2 for D (5 bases). The V gene lost 3 bases and the J gene lost 1 base, with 5 bases spanning the gap. CDR1 and CDR2 from the germline V gene are MNHEY and SMNVEV (reference sequence). The CDR3 is made up of 13 amino acids. The CDR3 here is CASSFSGTDTQYF. The CDR3 nucleotides read TGTGCCAGCAGTTTTAGCGGCACAGATACGCAGTATTTT.

This clone has a handful of counts. The V gene is TRBV21-1, the J gene TRBJ2-7; TRBD2 was called by the table and not checked on the DNA. TRBV21-1 is assigned pseudogene status. This CDR3 has 15 amino acids. DNA of the CDR3: TGTGCCAGCAGCCCCCCAGAGAGGGAAAACTACGAGCAGTACTTC. It yields the protein CASSPPERENYEQYF.

The rearrangement uses TRBV11-2 and TRBJ1-6; 7 bases agree with TRBD1. The germline V gene has CDR1 SGHAT and CDR2 FQNNGV. The CDR3 contains 15 residues. V trimming: 5 bases; J trimming: 7 bases; junction bases outside the gene matches: 8. CDR3 nucleotide sequence: TGTGCCAGCAGCGAACAGGGACAGTCCAATTCACCCCTCCACTTT. Its protein is CASSEQGQSNSPLHF.

This chain joins TRBV30 and TRBJ2-1, with D possibly matching TRBD2 (5 bases). The CDR3 spans 15 residues. Germline V gives CDR1 GTSNPN, CDR2 SVGIG (reference sequence). The V gene lost 2 bases and the J gene lost 0 bases, with 11 bases spanning the gap. The CDR3 DNA follows: TGTGCCTGGAGTATGGGAGAAAGCTCCTACAATGAGCAGTTCTTC. It translates to CAWSMGESSYNEQFF. The full variable domain, completed using reference TRBV30 and TRBJ2-1, is SQTIHQWPATLVQPVGSPLSLECTVEGTSNPNLYWYRQAAGRGLQLLFYSVGIGQISSEVPQNLSASRPQDRQFILSSKKLLLSDSGFYLCAWSMGESSYNEQFFGPGTRLTVL.

This clone has a handful of counts. The genes are TRBV7-2 and TRBJ2-1; 16 positions match TRBD2. From germline, CDR1 is SGHTA and CDR2 FQGNSA. With V trimmed by 6 bases and J by 15 bases, 11 bases remained unmatched. This CDR3 comprises 15 residues. The CDR3 nucleotides read TGTGCCAGCAGTCGGGACGGGACTAGCGGGAGGGCCATGTTCTTC. Protein: CASSRDGTSGRAMFF.

This chain connects TRBV6-5 to TRBJ1-5, with TRBD1 as a possible D gene (6 bases). Trimming left V 3 bases short and J 1 base short, with 13 bases between. CDR3 size: 16 residues. Germline CDR1 and CDR2: MNHEY and SVGAGI. In DNA form, the CDR3 reads TGTGCCAGCAGTTATTACAGGGTGCAGAGCAATCAGCCCCAGCATTTT. Its translation: CASSYYRVQSNQPQHF.

The genes are TRBV11-2 and TRBJ2-7, with 10 bases aligning to TRBD1. This CDR3 spans 14 amino acids. J lost 6 bases, V lost 5 bases, and 7 bases had no gene match. Germline V gives CDR1 SGHAT, CDR2 FQNNGV. CDR3 nucleotide sequence: TGTGCCAGCAGCCACGGACAGGGGGGGGGCGAGCAGTACTTC. Its translation: CASSHGQGGGEQYF.

In this sample, this clone turned up a few times. The rearrangement joins TRBV19 to TRBJ2-2, with D maybe TRBD2 (6 bases). This CDR3 contains 14 residues. Germline loops: CDR1 LNHDA, CDR2 SQIVND (reference sequence). V shed 8 bases and J shed 2 bases, with 12 bases lying between them. The CDR3 sequence is CASQPGLNTGELFF. The CDR3 DNA reads as TGTGCCAGTCAACCGGGACTTAACACCGGGGAGCTGTTTTTT.

CDR3 DNA sequence: TGTGCCAGCAGTTCCGCAGGGAGGGGAGATTACGGTGGCTACACCTTC. Translated, it gives CASSSAGRGDYGGYTF. The chain has TRBV6-5 and TRBJ1-2, with D tentatively TRBD1 (5 bases). The CDR3 contains 16 residues. The V end was cut by 4 bases, the J end by 7 bases, with 22 bases between. The V gene's germline CDR1 is MNHEY and CDR2 SVGAGI.